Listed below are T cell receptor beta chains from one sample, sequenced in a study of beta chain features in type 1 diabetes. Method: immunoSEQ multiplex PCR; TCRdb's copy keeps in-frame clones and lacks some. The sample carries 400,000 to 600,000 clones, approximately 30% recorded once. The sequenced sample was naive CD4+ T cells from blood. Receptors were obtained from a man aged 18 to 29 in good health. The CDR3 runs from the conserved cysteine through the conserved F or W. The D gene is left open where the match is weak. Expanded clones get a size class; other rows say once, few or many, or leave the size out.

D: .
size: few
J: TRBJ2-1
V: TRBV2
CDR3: CASSEAAGYNEQFF
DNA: TGTGCCAGCAGTGAAGCGGCAGGCTACAATGAGCAGTTCTTC

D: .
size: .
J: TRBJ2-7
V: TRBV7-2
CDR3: CASSLKTLLHEQYF
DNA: TGTGCCAGCAGCTTAAAAACCCTTCTCCACGAGCAGTACTTC

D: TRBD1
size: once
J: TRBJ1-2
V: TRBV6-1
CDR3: CASSTTGDGYTF
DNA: TGTGCCAGCAGCACGACAGGGGACGGCTACACCTTC

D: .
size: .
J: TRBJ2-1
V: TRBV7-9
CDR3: CASSFGFGPRVQFF
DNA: TGTGCCAGCAGCTTTGGCTTTGGCCCCCGTGTGCAGTTCTTC

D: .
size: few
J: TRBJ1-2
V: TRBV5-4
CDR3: CASSLDHRALYGYTF
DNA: TGTGCCAGCAGCTTGGATCACAGGGCCCTCTATGGCTACACCTTC

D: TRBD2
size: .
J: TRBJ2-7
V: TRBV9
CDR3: CASSVAFEASGYYEQYF
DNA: TGTGCCAGCAGCGTAGCTTTCGAGGCTAGCGGGTACTACGAGCAGTACTTC

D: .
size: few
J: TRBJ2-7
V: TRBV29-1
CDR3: CSAGTRFAYEQYF
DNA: TGCAGCGCCGGGACTCGTTTCGCCTACGAGCAGTACTTC

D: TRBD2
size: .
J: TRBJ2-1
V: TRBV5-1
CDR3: CASSSTSGSYEQFF
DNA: TGCGCCAGCAGCTCGACTAGCGGGAGCTATGAGCAGTTCTTC

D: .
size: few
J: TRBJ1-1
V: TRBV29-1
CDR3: CSVERQTLNTEAFF
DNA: TGCAGCGTTGAAAGACAGACGTTGAACACTGAAGCTTTCTTT

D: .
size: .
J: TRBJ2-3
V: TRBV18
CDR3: CASSRILVGADTQYF
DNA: TGTGCCAGCTCACGGATACTGGTGGGGGCAGATACGCAGTATTTT

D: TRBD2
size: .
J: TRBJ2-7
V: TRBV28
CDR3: CASSPGGWYEQYF
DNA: TGTGCCAGCAGCCCGGGAGGATGGTACGAGCAGTACTTC

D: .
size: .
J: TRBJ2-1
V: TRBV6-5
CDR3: CASSYSPSARGQFF
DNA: TGTGCCAGCAGTTACAGCCCCAGCGCTAGGGGGCAGTTCTTC

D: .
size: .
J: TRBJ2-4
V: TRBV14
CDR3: CASSQGRYIQYF
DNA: TGTGCCAGCAGCCAAGGCAGGTACATTCAGTACTTC

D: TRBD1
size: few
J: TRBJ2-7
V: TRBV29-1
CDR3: CSVEESQGASEQYF
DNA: TGCAGCGTTGAAGAATCCCAGGGGGCGAGTGAGCAGTACTTC

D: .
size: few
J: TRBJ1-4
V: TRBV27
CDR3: CASRDRTNEKLFF
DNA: TGTGCCAGCAGGGACAGAACTAATGAAAAACTGTTTTTT

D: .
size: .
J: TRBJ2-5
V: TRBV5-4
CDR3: CASSLALRETQYF
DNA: TGTGCCAGCAGCTTGGCCCTAAGAGAGACCCAGTACTTC

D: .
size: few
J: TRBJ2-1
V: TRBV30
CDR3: CAWSAGIEDNEQFF
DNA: TGTGCCTGGAGTGCAGGGATTGAGGACAATGAGCAGTTCTTC

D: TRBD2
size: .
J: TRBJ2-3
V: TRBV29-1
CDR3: CSVGALAGQDTQYF
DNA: TGCAGCGTTGGGGCACTAGCGGGGCAGGATACGCAGTATTTT

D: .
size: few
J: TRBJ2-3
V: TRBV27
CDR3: CASSSWVGETDTQYF
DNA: TGTGCCAGCAGTTCTTGGGTGGGGGAGACAGATACGCAGTATTTT

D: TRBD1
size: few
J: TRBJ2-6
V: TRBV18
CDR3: CASAPGQGNSGANVLTF
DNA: TGTGCCAGCGCCCCGGGACAGGGTAACTCTGGGGCCAACGTCCTGACTTTC

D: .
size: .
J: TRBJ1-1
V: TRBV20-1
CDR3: CSARGQAEAFF
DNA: TGCAGTGCTAGAGGACAGGCTGAAGCTTTCTTT

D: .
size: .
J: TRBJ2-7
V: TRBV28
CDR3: CASSPAGAGTRNEQYF
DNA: TGTGCCAGCAGTCCCGCGGGGGCAGGGACCCGAAACGAGCAGTACTTC

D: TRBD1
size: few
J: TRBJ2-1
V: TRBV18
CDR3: CASSRTGTANNEQFF
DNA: TGTGCCAGCTCACGGACCGGGACAGCGAACAATGAGCAGTTCTTC

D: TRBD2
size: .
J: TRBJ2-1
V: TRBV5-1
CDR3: CASSFGLAGVSDEQFF
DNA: TGCGCCAGCAGCTTCGGACTAGCGGGAGTTAGCGATGAGCAGTTCTTC

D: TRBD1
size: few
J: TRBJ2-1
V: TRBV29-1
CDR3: CSGGQGFDYNEQFF
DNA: TGCAGCGGTGGACAGGGCTTTGATTACAATGAGCAGTTCTTC

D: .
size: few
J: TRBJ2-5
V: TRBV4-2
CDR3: CASSQDQASAYQETQYF
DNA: TGTGCCAGCAGCCAAGATCAGGCTAGCGCGTACCAAGAGACCCAGTACTTC

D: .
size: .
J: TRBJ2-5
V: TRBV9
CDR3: CASSPQETQYF
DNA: TGTGCCAGCAGCCCCCAAGAGACCCAGTACTTC

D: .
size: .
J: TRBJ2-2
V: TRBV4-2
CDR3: CASSQDGGELFF
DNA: TGTGCCAGCAGCCAAGACGGCGGGGAGCTGTTTTTT

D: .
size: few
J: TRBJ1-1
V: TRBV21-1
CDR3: CASSKRRRRPEAFF
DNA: TGTGCCAGCAGCAAAAGGAGGCGGCGACCTGAAGCTTTCTTT

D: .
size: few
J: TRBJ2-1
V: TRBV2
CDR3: CASSEGGNKFF
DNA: TGTGCCAGCAGTGAAGGGGGGAATAAGTTCTTC

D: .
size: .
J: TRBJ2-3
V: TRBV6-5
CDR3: CASSYGPGRTDTQYF
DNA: TGTGCCAGCAGTTACGGGCCGGGCCGCACAGATACGCAGTATTTT

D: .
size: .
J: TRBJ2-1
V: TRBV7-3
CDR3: CASSLTGQNNEQFF
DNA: TGTGCCAGCAGCTTAACGGGGCAGAACAATGAGCAGTTCTTC

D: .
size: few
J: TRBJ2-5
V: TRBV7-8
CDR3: CASSYGVGSQETQYF
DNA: TGTGCCAGCAGCTACGGGGTAGGATCCCAAGAGACCCAGTACTTC

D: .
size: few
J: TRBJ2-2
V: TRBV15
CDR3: CATSPGVAMNTGELFF
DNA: TGTGCCACCAGCCCCGGGGTAGCGATGAACACCGGGGAGCTGTTTTTT

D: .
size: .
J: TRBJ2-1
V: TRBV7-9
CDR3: CASSSAPRGYSYNEQFF
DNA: TGTGCCAGCAGCTCCGCCCCCCGGGGCTACTCCTACAATGAGCAGTTCTTC

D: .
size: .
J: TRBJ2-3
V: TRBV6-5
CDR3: CASSYSGGRGRDTQYF
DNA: TGTGCCAGCAGTTACTCGGGGGGAAGGGGCAGGGATACGCAGTATTTT

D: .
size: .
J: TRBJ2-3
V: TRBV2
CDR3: CASLPEWGTDTQYF
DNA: TGTGCCAGCTTACCGGAGTGGGGGACAGATACGCAGTATTTT

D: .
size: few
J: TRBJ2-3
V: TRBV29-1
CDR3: CSAGYRTDTQYF
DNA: TGCAGCGCAGGTTACAGGACAGATACGCAGTATTTT

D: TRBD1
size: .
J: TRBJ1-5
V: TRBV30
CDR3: CAWSPGTGGHQPQHF
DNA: TGTGCCTGGAGTCCAGGGACAGGGGGCCACCAGCCCCAGCATTTT

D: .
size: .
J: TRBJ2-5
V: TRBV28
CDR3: CASSTGQETQYF
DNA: TGTGCCAGCAGTACAGGTCAAGAGACCCAGTACTTC

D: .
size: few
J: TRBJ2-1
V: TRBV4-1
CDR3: CASSQVFGGEQFF
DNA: TGCGCCAGCAGCCAAGTGTTTGGCGGTGAGCAGTTCTTC

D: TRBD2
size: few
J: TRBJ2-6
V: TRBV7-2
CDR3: CASSPTSGTSGANVLTF
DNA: TGTGCCAGCAGCCCCACTAGCGGTACCTCTGGGGCCAACGTCCTGACTTTC

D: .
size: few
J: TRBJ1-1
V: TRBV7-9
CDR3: CASSSTGPTEAFF
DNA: TGTGCCAGCAGCTCGACAGGCCCCACTGAAGCTTTCTTT

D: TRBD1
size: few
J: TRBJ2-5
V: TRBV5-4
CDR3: CASSLRQGGETQYF
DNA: TGTGCCAGCAGCCTCAGACAGGGCGGGGAGACCCAGTACTTC

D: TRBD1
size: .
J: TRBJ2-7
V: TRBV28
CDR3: CATRGQGSYEQYF
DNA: TGTGCCACCAGGGGACAGGGTTCCTACGAGCAGTACTTC

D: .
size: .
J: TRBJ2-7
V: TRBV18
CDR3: CASSPVHERHEQYF
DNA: TGTGCCAGCTCACCGGTCCACGAGCGCCACGAGCAGTACTTC

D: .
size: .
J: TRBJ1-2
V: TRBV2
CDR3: CASKGNYGYTF
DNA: TGTGCCAGCAAGGGTAACTATGGCTACACCTTC

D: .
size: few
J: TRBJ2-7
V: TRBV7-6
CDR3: CASSLGLGDEQYF
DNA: TGTGCCAGCAGCTTAGGGTTGGGAGACGAGCAGTACTTC

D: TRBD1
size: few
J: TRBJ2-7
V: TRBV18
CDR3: CASSPRQGYEQYF
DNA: TGTGCCAGCTCACCACGACAGGGCTACGAGCAGTACTTC

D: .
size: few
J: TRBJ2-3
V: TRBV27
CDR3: CASGPLGADTQYF
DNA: TGTGCCAGCGGGCCCTTGGGGGCAGATACGCAGTATTTT

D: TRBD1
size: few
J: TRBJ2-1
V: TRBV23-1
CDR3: CASSLPSGQGRDEQFF
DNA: TGCGCCAGCAGCCTACCCTCGGGACAGGGGAGGGATGAGCAGTTCTTC

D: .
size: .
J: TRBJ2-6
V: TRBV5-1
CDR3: CASSLVGQTSGANVLTF
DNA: TGCGCCAGCAGCTTGGTAGGACAGACCTCTGGGGCCAACGTCCTGACTTTC

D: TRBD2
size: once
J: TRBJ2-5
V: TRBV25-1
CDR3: CASSEYGGAQETQYF
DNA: TGTGCCAGCAGTGAATACGGGGGGGCCCAAGAGACCCAGTACTTC

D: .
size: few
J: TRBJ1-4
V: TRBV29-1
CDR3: CSVDQGSPTNEKLFF
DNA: TGCAGCGTAGATCAGGGATCACCAACTAATGAAAAACTGTTTTTT

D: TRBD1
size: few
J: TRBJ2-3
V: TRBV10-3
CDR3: CAISRDRDTDTQYF
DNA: TGTGCCATCAGTAGAGACAGGGACACAGATACGCAGTATTTT

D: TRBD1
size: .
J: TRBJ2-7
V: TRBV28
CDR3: CASTPGQGAPNEQYF
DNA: TGTGCCAGCACCCCGGGACAGGGGGCCCCCAACGAGCAGTACTTC

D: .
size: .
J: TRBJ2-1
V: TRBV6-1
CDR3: CASNGAWYNEQFF
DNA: TGTGCCAGCAACGGGGCGTGGTACAATGAGCAGTTCTTC

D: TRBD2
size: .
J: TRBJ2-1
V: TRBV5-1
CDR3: CASSGSGLAGIKQFF
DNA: TGCGCCAGCAGCGGCTCGGGACTAGCGGGTATAAAGCAGTTCTTC

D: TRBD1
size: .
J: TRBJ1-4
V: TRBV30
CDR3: CAWSVRRTGREKLFF
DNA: TGTGCCTGGAGTGTAAGGAGGACAGGGCGAGAAAAACTGTTTTTT

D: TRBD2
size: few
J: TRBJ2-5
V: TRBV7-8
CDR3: CASSSRFGTSPRDHETQYF
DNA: TGTGCCAGCAGCTCTAGATTTGGGACTAGCCCGAGGGACCACGAGACCCAGTACTTC